This TCR beta chain was captured in a study of blood T cell repertoires in COVID-19. Study-level background: T cells, B-cell-depleted T cells, or PBMCs provided the cDNA or gDNA that served as material.

The CDR3 sequence is 14 residues long. V was cut by 6 bases and J by 0 bases, with 9 bases left in between. Germline V lookup: CDR1 MNHEY, CDR2 SVGAGI. Original data processing: Quantification of nucleated cells was approximated via reference gene primer amplification. Data came from immunoSEQ multiplex PCR; TCRdb stores just in-frame clones and leaves some out. The V and J calls and clone size are taken from that table; D and trimming were inferred from the DNA. The repertoire includes 70,000 or so clones, 90% of them detected once, and just over 5% sits in the top ten. The sample taken for sequencing was peripheral blood. The TCR comes from a young woman with acute or convalescent COVID-19. This chain links TRBV6-5 with TRBJ1-5, with unresolved D. CDR3 region: CASSLDYSNQPQHF. CDR3 DNA: TGTGCCAGCAGCTTAGATTATAGCAATCAGCCCCAGCATTTT.